This entry features one T cell receptor (beta chain) sequence. The record originates from a study of blood T cell repertoires in COVID-19. At the level of the study: Material from acute and convalescent COVID-19 was sourced from the United States, Italy and Spain. T cells, B-cell-depleted T cells, or PBMCs supplied cDNA or gDNA.

Seattle's enrolled individuals joined amid active infection and were then monitored longitudinally. Original methodology: Reference gene primers were amplified, and this amplification served to estimate nucleated cell counts. Clones were read by immunoSEQ multiplex PCR, and TCRdb kept only the in-frame ones, dropping some. For V, J and clone size, that table is used; D and trimming come from the DNA. The table lists a few hundred thousand clones, 70% to 90% of them singletons, with roughly 12% in the top ten. This sequence was found in a woman aged 50 to 65 with COVID-19, enrolled during active disease. The sequencing input was peripheral blood.

CDR3 sequence reads: CAWMGERRYLAGYTF. The DNA of the CDR3 is TGTGCCTGGATGGGAGAACGACGGTACTTGGCTGGCTACACCTTC. This chain connects TRBV30 to TRBJ1-2; no firm D call. This CDR3 is 15 amino acids long. Germline V gene sequence: CDR1 GTSNPN, CDR2 SVGIG (reference sequence). Trimming pared 4 bases from V and 7 bases from J, leaving 22 bases between.